The 17 T cell receptor beta chains given below trace back to one sample, sequenced in a study of molecular identifiers for immune sequencing clone quantification. In TCRdb, the PCR reads were re-called with MiXCR into one record per CDR3 protein. This repertoire shows some 580,000 distinct CDR3 sequences, approximately 24% found once; its top ten account for about 0.84%. The source material was naive CD8+ T cells from blood, with Jurkat cell RNA spiked in. Subset defined: FACS-sorted CD8+CD4-CCR7+CD45RA+ naive T cells. The receptors derive from a human donor in good health. Some libraries in this study had Jurkat cell RNA spiked in.

The chain employs TRBV4-3 and TRBJ2-5; D may match TRBD1 or TRBD2 (5 bases each). The CDR3 covers 15 residues. The germline V gene encodes CDR1 LGHNA and CDR2 YSLEER. The germline V and J ends were trimmed by 4 bases and 9 bases, with 21 bases remaining between them. Written as DNA, the CDR3 is TGCGCCAGCAGCCTAGATCTTACAGGCAAGGAGGCCCAGTACTTC. This sequence encodes CASSLDLTGKEAQYF.

This clonotype was seen a few times. The chain employs TRBV12-3 or TRBV12-4 and TRBJ2-7; 8 nucleotides agree with TRBD1. The V gene end was trimmed by 5 bases and the J gene end by 5 bases; junction bases not matched to a gene: 8. CDR3 length equals 14 residues. Here the CDR3 reads CASSRTGPKDEQYF. CDR3 bases: TGTGCCAGCAGTCGGACAGGGCCTAAGGACGAGCAGTACTTC.

This clonotype was seen only a few times. This chain uses TRBV12-5 with TRBJ2-1, with 7 bases that match TRBD2. The CDR3 sequence is 18 residues long. The J segment lost 2 bases and the V segment lost 2 bases, leaving 12 bases of the junction unmatched. CDR1 is LGHNT, CDR2 FRNRAP, per germline. The CDR3 sequence is CASGLQALLAPTYNEQFF. The DNA of the CDR3 is TGTGCTAGTGGTTTGCAAGCCCTACTAGCGCCTACCTACAATGAGCAGTTCTTC.

This clonotype has more than one count but fewer than ten. The chain couples TRBV25-1 to TRBJ2-1; 7 bases align to TRBD1. This CDR3 has 15 residues. V trimming: 1 base; J trimming: 4 bases; junction bases outside the gene matches: 4. Looked up from germline, CDR1 is MGHDK and CDR2 is SYGVNS. The CDR3 loop reads CASSELGTAYNEQFF. The CDR3 DNA sequence: TGTGCCAGCAGTGAATTGGGGACAGCTTACAATGAGCAGTTCTTC.

Turning to this clonotype: An end of the junction does not agree with germline; a read error may underlie this. The chain combines TRBV4-3 with TRBJ2-7, with D unclear. There are 13 residues in the CDR3. The V gene's germline CDR1 is LGHNA and CDR2 YSLEER. The CDR3 spells CASSQVRAAEQNF. CDR3 nucleotide sequence: TGCGCCAGCAGCCAAGTAAGGGCGGCCGAGCAGAACTTC.

There are many counts of this clonotype. V is TRBV4-3 and J is TRBJ2-2; D not resolved. Per germline, CDR1 LGHNA and CDR2 YSLEER. This CDR3 has 16 amino acids. Trimming removed 4 bases from V and 7 bases from J, with 19 bases in between. DNA for the CDR3: TGCGCCAGCAGCCGACGTCGTCAGAGTGATGGCGGGGAGCTGTTTTTT. It specifies CASSRRRQSDGGELFF.

This clonotype was detected only a few times. A single base separates this from a much larger clone, so it may be a read error. The J gene is TRBJ1-1, the V gene TRBV29-1; D is perhaps TRBD1 (5 bases). The germline gives CDR1 SQVTM, CDR2 ANQGSEA. The CDR3 spans 15 residues. The CDR3 nucleotides are TGCAGCGATGAAGATCGGGGAGGGGAGTTCGATGAAGCTTTCTTT. It codes for CSDEDRGGEFDEAFF.

The chain couples TRBV7-2 to TRBJ2-7; 8 positions match TRBD2. CDR3 length equals 17 residues. The germline V gene encodes CDR1 SGHTA and CDR2 FQGNSA. The trim removed 2 bases at V and 0 bases at J, leaving 9 bases unmatched. CDR3 DNA sequence: TGTGCCAGCAGCTTAAGTCGGGAGGGGATTCCCTCCTACGAGCAGTACTTC. Its protein product is CASSLSREGIPSYEQYF.

This clonotype occurred a few times. The chain joins TRBV30 to TRBJ2-4, with a weak D call TRBD2 (6 bases). Germline V gene data show CDR1 as GTSNPN and CDR2 as SVGIG (reference sequence). V lost 1 base and J lost 0, with 13 bases in between. The length of the CDR3 is 16 residues. The CDR3 nucleotides are TGTGCCTGGAGTGGTGCGGGGACGCTAGCCAAAAACATTCAGTACTTC. Protein: CAWSGAGTLAKNIQYF.

This clonotype has at least ten counts. CDR3 sequence (DNA): TGTGCCAGCAGCTTAGGGATGACAGGCCAGCCCCAGCATTTT. Protein sequence: CASSLGMTGQPQHF. The V and J genes are TRBV7-9 and TRBJ1-5; D is possibly TRBD1 (6 bases). With 1 base removed from V and 7 bases from J, the gap between germline ends came to 11 bases. Germline V lookup: CDR1 SEHNR, CDR2 FQNEAQ (reference sequence). The CDR3 is made up of 14 amino acids.

About this clonotype: Sequence at one end of the junction differs from germline and may be a read error. This chain connects TRBV24-1 to TRBJ2-6, with TRBD1 matching 7 bases. The germline V gene encodes CDR1 KGHDR and CDR2 SFDVKD. The CDR3 is 14 amino acids. As DNA, the CDR3 is TGTGCCACTTCCACAGGGGCTGGGGCCAACGTCCAGACTTTC. The encoded protein is CATSTGAGANVQTF.

This chain joins TRBV27 and TRBJ1-6; unclear D gene. From germline, CDR1 is MNHEY and CDR2 SMNVEV (reference sequence). The length of the CDR3 is 14 residues. Between the trimmed V and J ends, which lost 2 bases and 6 bases, there was a span of 8 bases. For the CDR3, the DNA is TGTGCCAGCAGTTTAAGTGCGGGTAATTCACCCCTCCACTTT. It is translated as CASSLSAGNSPLHF.

This clonotype was seen ten or more times. The chain couples TRBV7-6 to TRBJ2-3; 15 bases map to TRBD2. The CDR3 loop spans 18 amino acids. V lost 4 bases, J lost 5 bases, and 10 bases stayed unmatched. Germline V lookup: CDR1 SGHVS, CDR2 FNYEAQ. The CDR3 loop is CASSSGLAGGPSRDTQYF. The DNA for the CDR3 is TGTGCCAGCAGCTCCGGACTAGCGGGAGGGCCGAGCCGAGATACGCAGTATTTT.

This clonotype was observed a handful of times. CDR3 amino acids: CASSFGGDYEQYF. The CDR3 DNA is TGTGCCAGCAGCTTTGGGGGGGACTACGAGCAGTACTTC. The chain recombines TRBV5-4 with TRBJ2-7; 7 bases align to TRBD2. The CDR3 covers 13 residues. CDR1 SGHNT and CDR2 YYREEE come from the germline V gene (reference sequence). Unmatched junction bases numbered 2, after V lost 2 bases and J lost 3 bases.

This clonotype was counted only a few times. The junction differs from germline at one of its ends, possibly a read error. The V call is TRBV27, the J call TRBJ2-3, with 8 bases aligning to TRBD2. The CDR3 has 15 amino acids. Germline V lookup: CDR1 MNHEY, CDR2 SMNVEV (reference sequence). CDR3 region: CASRGRGVGPDTRYF. CDR3 DNA sequence: TGTGCCAGCAGAGGGCGGGGGGTAGGGCCAGATACGCGGTATTTT.

This clonotype was counted at least ten times. V and J are TRBV5-6 and TRBJ2-3; D call uncertain. This CDR3 region has 15 residues. The germline V gene encodes CDR1 SGHDT and CDR2 YYEEEE. V was cut by 0 bases and J by 2 bases, with 10 bases left in between. For the CDR3, the DNA is TGTGCCAGCAGCTTGGCCGGGTTGGCCACAGATACGCAGTATTTT. Amino acid sequence: CASSLAGLATDTQYF.

Regarding this clonotype: This clone may be a read error of a much larger clone one base away. The CDR3 carries no conserved terminal phenylalanine or tryptophan, so it likely arises from a read error. The chain carries TRBV4-3 and TRBJ2-7; 9 bases are a match to TRBD1. The CDR3 spans 15 residues. Germline loops: CDR1 LGHNA, CDR2 YSLEER. The junction had 4 bases not matched to a gene; V was cut back by 0 bases and J by 4 bases. CDR3 in amino acids: CASSQDGGTGYEQYL. CDR3 DNA sequence: TGCGCCAGCAGCCAAGATGGAGGGACAGGGTACGAGCAGTACCTC.